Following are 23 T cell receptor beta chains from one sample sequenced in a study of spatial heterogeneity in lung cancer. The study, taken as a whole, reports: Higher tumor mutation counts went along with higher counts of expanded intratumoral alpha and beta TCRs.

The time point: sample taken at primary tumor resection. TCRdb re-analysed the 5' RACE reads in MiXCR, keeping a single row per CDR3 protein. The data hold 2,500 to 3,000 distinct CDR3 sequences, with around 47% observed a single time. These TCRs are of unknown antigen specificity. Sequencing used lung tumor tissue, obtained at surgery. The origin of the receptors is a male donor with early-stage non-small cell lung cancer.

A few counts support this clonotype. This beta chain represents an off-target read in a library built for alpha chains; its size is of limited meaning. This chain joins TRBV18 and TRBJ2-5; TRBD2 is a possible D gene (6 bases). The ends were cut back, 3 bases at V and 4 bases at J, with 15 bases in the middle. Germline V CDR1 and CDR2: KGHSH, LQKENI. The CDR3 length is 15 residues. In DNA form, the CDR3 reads TGTGCCAGCTCACCCTGGACGGAGGGCCGAGAGACCCAGTACTTC. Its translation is CASSPWTEGRETQYF.

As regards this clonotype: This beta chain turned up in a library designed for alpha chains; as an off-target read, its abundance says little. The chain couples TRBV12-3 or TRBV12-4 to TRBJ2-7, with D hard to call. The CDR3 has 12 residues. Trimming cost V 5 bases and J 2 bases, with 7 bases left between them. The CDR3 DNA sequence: TGTGCCAGCAGTATCTCGGCCTACGAGCAGTACTTC. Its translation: CASSISAYEQYF.

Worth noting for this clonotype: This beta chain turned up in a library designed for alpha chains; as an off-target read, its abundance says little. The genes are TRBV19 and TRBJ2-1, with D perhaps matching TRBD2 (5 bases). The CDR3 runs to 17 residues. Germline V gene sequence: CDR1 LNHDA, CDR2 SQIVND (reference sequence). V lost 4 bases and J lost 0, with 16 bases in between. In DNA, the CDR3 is TGTGCCAGTAGTACCCCCCCGGGATTTAGCTCCTACAATGAGCAGTTCTTC. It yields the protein CASSTPPGFSSYNEQFF.

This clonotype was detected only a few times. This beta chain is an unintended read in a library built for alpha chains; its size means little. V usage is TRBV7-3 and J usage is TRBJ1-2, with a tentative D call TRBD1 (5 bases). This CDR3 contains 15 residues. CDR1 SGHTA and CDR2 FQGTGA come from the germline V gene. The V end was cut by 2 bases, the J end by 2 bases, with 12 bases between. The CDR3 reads CASSLGSTANYGYTF. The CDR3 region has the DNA TGTGCCAGCAGCTTAGGGTCGACAGCAAACTATGGCTACACCTTC.

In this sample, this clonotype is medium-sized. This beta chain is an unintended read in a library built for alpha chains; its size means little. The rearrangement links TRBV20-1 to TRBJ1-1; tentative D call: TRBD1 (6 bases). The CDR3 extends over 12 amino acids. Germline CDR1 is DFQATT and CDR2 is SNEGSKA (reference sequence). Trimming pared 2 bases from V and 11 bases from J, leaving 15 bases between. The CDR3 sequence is CSARLDSVKAFF. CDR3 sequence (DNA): TGCAGTGCTAGACTGGACAGTGTGAAGGCTTTCTTT.

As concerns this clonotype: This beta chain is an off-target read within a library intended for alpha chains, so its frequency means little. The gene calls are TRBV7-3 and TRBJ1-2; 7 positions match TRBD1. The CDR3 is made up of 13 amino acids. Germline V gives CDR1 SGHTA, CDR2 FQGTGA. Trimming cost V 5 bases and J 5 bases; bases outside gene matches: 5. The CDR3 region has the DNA TGTGCCAGCAGCGACGGGACAGCTTATGGCTACACCTTC. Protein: CASSDGTAYGYTF.

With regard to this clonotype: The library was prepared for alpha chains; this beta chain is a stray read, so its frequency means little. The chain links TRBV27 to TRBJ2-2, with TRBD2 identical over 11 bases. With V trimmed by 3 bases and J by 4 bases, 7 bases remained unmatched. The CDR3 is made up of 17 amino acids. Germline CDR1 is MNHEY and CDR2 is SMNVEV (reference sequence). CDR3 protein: CASSFTGLAALTGELFF. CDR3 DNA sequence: TGTGCCAGCAGTTTTACGGGACTAGCGGCTCTCACCGGGGAGCTGTTTTTT.

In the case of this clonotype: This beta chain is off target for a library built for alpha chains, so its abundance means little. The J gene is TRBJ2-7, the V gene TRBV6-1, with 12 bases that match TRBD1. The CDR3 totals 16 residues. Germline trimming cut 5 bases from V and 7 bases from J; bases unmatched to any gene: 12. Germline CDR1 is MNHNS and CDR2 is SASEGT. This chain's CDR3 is CASSTLPGQGAGEQYF. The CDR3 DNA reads TGTGCCAGCAGTACCCTGCCGGGACAGGGGGCGGGAGAGCAGTACTTC.

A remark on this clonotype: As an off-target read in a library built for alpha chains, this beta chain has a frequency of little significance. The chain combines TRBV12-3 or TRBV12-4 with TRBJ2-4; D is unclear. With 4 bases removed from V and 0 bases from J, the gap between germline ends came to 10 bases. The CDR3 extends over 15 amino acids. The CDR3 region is CASSWWALAKNIQYF. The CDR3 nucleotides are TGTGCCAGCAGTTGGTGGGCATTAGCCAAAAACATTCAGTACTTC.

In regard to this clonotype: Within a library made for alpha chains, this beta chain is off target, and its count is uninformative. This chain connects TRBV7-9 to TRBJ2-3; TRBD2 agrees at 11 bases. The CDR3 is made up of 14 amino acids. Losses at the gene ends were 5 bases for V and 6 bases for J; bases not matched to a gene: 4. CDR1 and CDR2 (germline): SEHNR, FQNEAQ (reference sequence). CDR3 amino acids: CASSAGTSGDTQYF. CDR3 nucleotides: TGTGCCAGCAGCGCAGGGACTAGCGGTGATACGCAGTATTTT.

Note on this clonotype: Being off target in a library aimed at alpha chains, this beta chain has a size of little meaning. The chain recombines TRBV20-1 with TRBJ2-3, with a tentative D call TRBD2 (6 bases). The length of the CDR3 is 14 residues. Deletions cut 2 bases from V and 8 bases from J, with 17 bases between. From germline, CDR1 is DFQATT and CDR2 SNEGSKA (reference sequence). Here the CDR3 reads CSARMGLVGGTQYF. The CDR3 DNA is TGCAGTGCTAGAATGGGACTCGTTGGGGGTACGCAGTATTTT.

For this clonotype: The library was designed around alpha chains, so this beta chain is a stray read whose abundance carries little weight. Here the CDR3 reads CASSQEGQGWTEAFF. Written as DNA, the CDR3 is TGCGCCAGCAGCCAAGAGGGGCAGGGGTGGACTGAAGCTTTCTTT. The rearrangement joins TRBV4-1 to TRBJ1-1, with D possibly matching TRBD1 (6 bases). Germline loops: CDR1 MGHRA, CDR2 YSYEKL. The CDR3 has 15 amino acids. Trimming pared 0 bases from V and 5 bases from J, leaving 13 bases between.

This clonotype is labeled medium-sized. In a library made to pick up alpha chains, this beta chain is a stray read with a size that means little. CDR3: CSARVGHLNTEAFF. The DNA of the CDR3 is TGCAGTGCTAGAGTGGGACACCTGAACACTGAAGCTTTCTTT. The V call is TRBV20-1, the J call TRBJ1-1; TRBD1 is a possible D gene (6 bases). V lost 1 base and J 0 bases, leaving 9 bases between the germline ends. The CDR3 is 14 amino acids. Germline V gene lookup returns CDR1 DFQATT and CDR2 SNEGSKA (reference sequence).

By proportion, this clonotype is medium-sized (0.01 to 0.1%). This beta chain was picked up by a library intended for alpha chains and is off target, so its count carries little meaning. The CDR3 region is CASSSNPYGSYEQYF. Written as DNA, the CDR3 is TGTGCCAGCAGCTCCAACCCCTATGGCTCCTACGAGCAGTACTTC. The rearrangement links TRBV7-2 to TRBJ2-7; no reliable D call. Germline-derived CDR1 and CDR2 are SGHTA and FQGNSA. The CDR3 extends over 15 amino acids. V lost 4 bases and J 0 bases, leaving 13 bases between the germline ends.

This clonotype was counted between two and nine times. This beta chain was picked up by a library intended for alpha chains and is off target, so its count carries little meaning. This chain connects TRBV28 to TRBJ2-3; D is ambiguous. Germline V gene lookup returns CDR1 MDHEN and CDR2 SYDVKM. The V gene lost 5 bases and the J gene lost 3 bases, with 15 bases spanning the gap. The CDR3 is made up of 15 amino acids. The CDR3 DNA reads TGTGCCAGCAGTGGTTCGACGACTCGAACAGATACGCAGTATTTT. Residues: CASSGSTTRTDTQYF.

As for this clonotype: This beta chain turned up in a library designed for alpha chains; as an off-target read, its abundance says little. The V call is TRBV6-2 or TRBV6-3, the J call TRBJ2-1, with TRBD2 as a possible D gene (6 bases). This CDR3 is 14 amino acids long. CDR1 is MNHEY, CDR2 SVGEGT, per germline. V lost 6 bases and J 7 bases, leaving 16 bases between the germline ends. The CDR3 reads CASSQPTRNNEQFF. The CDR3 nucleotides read TGTGCCAGCAGCCAACCGACTAGGAATAATGAGCAGTTCTTC.

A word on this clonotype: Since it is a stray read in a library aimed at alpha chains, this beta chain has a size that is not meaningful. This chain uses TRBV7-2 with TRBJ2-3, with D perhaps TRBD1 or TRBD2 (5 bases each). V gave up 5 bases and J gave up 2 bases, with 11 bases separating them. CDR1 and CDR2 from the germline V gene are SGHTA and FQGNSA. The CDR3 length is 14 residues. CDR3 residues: CASSEGRHTDTQYF. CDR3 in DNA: TGTGCCAGCAGCGAGGGACGCCACACAGATACGCAGTATTTT. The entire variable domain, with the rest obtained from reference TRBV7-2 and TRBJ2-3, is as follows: GAGVSQSPSNKVTEKGKDVELRCDPISGHTALYWYRQSLGQGLEFLIYFQGNSAPDKSGLPSDRFSAERTGGSVSTLTIQRTQQEDSAVYLCASSEGRHTDTQYFGPGTRLTVL.

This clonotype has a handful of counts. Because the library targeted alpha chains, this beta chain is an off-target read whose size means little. The CDR3 nucleotides read TGTGCCAGCAGCTTCCTTTCTAGGATCTACCCCCGAGATACGCAGTATTTT. Amino acids: CASSFLSRIYPRDTQYF. The chain carries TRBV13 and TRBJ2-3; D is ambiguous. Trimming took off 3 bases at V and 5 bases at J, with 21 bases between the two ends. The CDR3 covers 17 residues. Germline V gene lookup returns CDR1 PRHDT and CDR2 FYEKMQ (reference sequence).

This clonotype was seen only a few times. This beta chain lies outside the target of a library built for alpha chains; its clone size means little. CDR3 in amino acids: CASSYSRGETQYF. The DNA of the CDR3 is TGTGCCAGCAGTTACTCGCGCGGGGAGACCCAGTACTTC. The rearrangement uses TRBV6-5 and TRBJ2-5; TRBD2 is a possible D gene (5 bases). Trimming removed 0 bases from V and 5 bases from J, with 7 bases in between. From germline, CDR1 is MNHEY and CDR2 SVGAGI. There are 13 residues in the CDR3.

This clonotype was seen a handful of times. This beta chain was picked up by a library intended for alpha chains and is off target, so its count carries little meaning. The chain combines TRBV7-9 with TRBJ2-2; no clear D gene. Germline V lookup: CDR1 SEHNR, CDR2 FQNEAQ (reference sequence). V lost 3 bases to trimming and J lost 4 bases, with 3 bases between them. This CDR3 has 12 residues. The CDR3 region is CASSLVTGELFF. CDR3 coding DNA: TGTGCCAGCAGCTTGGTCACCGGGGAGCTGTTTTTT.

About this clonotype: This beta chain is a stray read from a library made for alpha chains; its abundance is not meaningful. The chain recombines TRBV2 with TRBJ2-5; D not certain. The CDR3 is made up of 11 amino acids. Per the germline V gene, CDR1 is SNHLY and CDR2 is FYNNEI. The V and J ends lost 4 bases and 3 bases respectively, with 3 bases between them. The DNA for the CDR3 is TGTGCCAGCAGTGGCGAAGAGACCCAGTACTTC. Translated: CASSGEETQYF.

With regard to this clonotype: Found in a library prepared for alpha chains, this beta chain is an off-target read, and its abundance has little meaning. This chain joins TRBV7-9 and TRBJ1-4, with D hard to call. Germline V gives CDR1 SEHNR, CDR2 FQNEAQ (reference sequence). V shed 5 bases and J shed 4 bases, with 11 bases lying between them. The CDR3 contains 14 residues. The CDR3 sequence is CASSAPGINEKLFF. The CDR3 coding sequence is TGTGCCAGCAGCGCACCGGGGATTAATGAAAAACTGTTTTTT. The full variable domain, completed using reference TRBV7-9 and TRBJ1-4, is DTGVSQNPRHKITKRGQNVTFRCDPISEHNRLYWYRQTLGQGPEFLTYFQNEAQLEKSRLLSDRFSAERPKGSFSTLEIQRTEQGDSAMYLCASSAPGINEKLFFGSGTQLSVL.

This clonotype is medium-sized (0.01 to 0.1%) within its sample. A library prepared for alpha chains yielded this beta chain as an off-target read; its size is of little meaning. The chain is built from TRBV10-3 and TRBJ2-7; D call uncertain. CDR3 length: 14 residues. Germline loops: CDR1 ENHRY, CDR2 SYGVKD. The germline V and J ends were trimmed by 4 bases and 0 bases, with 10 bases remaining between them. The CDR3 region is CAISAGLSSYEQYF. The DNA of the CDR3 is TGTGCCATCAGTGCAGGCCTGAGCTCCTACGAGCAGTACTTC.